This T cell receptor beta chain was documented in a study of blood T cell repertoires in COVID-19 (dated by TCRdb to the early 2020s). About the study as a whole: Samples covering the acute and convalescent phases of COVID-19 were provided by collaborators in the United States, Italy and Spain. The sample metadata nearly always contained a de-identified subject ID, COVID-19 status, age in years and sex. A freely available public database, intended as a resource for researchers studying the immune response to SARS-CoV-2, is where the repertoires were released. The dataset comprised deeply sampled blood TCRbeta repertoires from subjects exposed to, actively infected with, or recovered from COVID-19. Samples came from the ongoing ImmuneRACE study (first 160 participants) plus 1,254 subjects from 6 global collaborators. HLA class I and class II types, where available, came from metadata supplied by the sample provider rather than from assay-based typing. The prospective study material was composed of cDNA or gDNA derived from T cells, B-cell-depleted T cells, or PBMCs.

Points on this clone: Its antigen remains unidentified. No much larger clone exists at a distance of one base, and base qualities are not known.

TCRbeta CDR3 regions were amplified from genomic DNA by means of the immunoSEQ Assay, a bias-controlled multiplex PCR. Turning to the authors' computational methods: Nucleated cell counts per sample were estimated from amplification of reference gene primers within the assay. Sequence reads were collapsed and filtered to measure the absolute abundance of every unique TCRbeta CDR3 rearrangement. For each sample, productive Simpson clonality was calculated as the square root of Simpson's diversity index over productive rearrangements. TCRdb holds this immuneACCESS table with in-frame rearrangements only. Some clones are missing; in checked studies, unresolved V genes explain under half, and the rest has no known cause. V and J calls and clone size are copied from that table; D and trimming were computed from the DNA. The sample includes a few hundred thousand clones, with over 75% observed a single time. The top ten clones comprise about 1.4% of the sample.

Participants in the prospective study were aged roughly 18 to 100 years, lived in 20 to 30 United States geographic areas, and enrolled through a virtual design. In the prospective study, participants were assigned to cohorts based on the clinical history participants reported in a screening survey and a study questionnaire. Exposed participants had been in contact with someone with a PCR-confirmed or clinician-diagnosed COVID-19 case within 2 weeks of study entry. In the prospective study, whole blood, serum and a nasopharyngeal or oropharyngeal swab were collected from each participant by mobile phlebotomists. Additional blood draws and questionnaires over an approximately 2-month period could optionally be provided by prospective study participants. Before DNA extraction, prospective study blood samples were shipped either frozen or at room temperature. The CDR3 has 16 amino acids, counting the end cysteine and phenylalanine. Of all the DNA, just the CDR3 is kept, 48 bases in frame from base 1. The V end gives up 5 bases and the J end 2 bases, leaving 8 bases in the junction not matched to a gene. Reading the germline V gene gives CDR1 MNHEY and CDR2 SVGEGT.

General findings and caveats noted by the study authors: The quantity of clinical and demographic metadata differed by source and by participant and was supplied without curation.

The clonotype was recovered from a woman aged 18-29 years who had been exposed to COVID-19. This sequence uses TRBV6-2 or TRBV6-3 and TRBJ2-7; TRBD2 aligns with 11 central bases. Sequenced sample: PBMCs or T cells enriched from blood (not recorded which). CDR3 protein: CASSHRTSGWPYEQYF. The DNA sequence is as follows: TGTGCCAGCAGTCACCGGACTAGCGGGTGGCCCTACGAGCAGTACTTC.